The clone carrying this T cell receptor (beta chain) was found many times. What it binds is not known. This sample stems from a study of T cells in Graves' hyperthyroidism and ophthalmopathy. Study-level points and caveats: Using 13 V-J features, a model discriminated ophthalmopathy from stable hyperthyroidism. The blood repertoire included most of the expanded thyroid clonotypes above 0.001.

This CDR3 is built from 13 residues. V lost 8 bases, J lost 8 bases, and 11 bases stayed unmatched. Germline V gene lookup returns CDR1 SGHAT and CDR2 FQNNGV. Template material for amplifying TCR beta CDR3 regions consisted of RNA transcripts. The HTBI primer set served for first-round RT-PCR of the TCR CDR3. TCRdb independently ran MiXCR on the multiplex PCR reads; one entry per CDR3 protein. The sample has 390,000 or so distinct CDR3 sequences, about 15% seen once. The sequencing input was blood. The source is a man between 18 and 35 years old with Graves' ophthalmopathy. V is TRBV11-2 and J is TRBJ1-1, with TRBD1 identical over 7 bases. The CDR3 DNA reads as TGTGCCAGCCCTCGGGACAGCCCCATAGAAGCTTTCTTT. Translation: CASPRDSPIEAFF. Complete variable domain (other parts from reference TRBV11-2 and TRBJ1-1): EAGVAQSPRYKIIEKRQSVAFWCNPISGHATLYWYQQILGQGPKLLIQFQNNGVVDDSQLPKDRFSAERLKGVDSTLKIQPAKLEDSAVYLCASPRDSPIEAFFGQGTRLTVV.